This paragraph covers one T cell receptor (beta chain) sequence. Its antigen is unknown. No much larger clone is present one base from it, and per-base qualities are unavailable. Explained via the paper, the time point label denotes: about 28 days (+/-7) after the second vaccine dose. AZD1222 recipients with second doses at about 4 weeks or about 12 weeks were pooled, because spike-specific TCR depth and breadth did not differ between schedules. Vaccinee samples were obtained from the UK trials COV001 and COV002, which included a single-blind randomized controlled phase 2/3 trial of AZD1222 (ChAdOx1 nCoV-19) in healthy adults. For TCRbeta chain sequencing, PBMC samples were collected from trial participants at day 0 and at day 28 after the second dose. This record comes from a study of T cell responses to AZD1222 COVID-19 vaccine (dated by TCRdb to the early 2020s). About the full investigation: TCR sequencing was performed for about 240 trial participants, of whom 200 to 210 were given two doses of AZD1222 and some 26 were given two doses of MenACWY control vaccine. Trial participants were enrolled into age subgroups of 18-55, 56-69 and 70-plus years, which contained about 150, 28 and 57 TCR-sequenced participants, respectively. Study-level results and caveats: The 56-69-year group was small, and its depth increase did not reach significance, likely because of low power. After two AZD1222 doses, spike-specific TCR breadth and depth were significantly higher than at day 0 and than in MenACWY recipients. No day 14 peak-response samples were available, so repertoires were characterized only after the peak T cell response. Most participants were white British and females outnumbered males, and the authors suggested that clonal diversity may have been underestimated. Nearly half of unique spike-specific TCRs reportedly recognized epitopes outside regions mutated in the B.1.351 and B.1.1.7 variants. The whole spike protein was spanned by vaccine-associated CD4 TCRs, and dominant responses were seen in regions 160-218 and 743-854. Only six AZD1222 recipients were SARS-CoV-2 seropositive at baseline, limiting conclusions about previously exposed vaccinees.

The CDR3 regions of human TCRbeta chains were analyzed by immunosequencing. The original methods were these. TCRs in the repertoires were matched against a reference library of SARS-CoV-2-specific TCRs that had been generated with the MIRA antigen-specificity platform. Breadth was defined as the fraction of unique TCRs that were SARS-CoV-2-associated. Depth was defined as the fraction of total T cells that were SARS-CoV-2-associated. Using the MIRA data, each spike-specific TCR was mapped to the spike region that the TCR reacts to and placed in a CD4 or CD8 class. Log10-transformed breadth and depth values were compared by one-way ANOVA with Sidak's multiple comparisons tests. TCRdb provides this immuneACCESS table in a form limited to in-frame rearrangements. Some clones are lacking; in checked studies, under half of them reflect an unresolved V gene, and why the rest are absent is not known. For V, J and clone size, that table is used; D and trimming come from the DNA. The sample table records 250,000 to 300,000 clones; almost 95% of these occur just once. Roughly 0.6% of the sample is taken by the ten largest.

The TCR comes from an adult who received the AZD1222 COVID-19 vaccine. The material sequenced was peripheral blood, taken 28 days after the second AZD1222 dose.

The CDR3 protein: CASSQQGGNTEAFF. The DNA sequence is as follows: TGCGCCAGCAGCCAGCAAGGGGGGAACACTGAAGCTTTCTTT. The chain employs TRBV5-1 and TRBJ1-1, and TRBD1 may be the D gene, going by 6 matching bases. The germline V gene supplies CDR1 SGHRS and CDR2 YFSETQ. The CDR3 runs 14 amino acids, cysteine and phenylalanine included. This entry keeps only the CDR3 DNA: 42 bases, framed from base 1. V lost 4 bases and J lost 1 base; the stretch between them is 11 bases long.